This T cell receptor beta chain was documented in a study of cytomegalovirus exposure and HLA in healthy donors. The germline V gene has CDR1 SGHVS and CDR2 FQNEAQ. Trimming at V came to 4 bases and at J to 0 bases, leaving 12 bases not matched to a gene. The CDR3 has 18 amino acids. Participants comprised healthy donors of bone marrow. Findings of the study overall: Despite most TCR sequences being rare, some public TCRs occurred in many donors.

This clone was seen once. The target antigen is unknown. The PCR ran on 60 Vbeta and 13 Jbeta primers. Generated by immunoSEQ multiplex PCR, the TCRdb table keeps only in-frame clones and is missing some. The table has 130,000 or so clones, 72% seen once. The genes are TRBV7-8 and TRBJ1-5; 7 positions agree with TRBD1. The source material was PBMCs. The sequence came from a man aged 45 to 65 in good health and CMV-seropositive. Here the CDR3 DNA reads TGTGCCAGCAGCTCCCGATGGGGGTCAGGGGGTAGCAATCAGCCCCAGCATTTT. Amino acid sequence: CASSSRWGSGGSNQPQHF.